This is a list of T cell receptor beta chains from one sample in a study of high-grade serous ovarian cancer treatment subgroups. Sequencing used immunoSEQ multiplex PCR; TCRdb keeps in-frame clones, though not all of them. The data hold thousands of clones, with less than 70% observed a single time. Sequenced: tumor tissue. The receptors shown here come from a human donor with high-grade serous ovarian cancer. CDR3s include the opening cysteine and the closing phenylalanine or tryptophan. Fields, in order: V gene, CDR3 protein.

TRBV28 | CASSEGGNEQFF
TRBV10-3 | CAIKDPGTSDREQFF
TRBV6-5 | CASSRGSGVNTQYF
TRBV19 | CASRPRTSGSYEQYF
TRBV6-1 | CASREYQKGIADTQYF
TRBV9 | CASSVGQGSYGYTF
TRBV9 | CASSGDVGQVANYGYTF
TRBV7-9 | CASSGVPQGGSINEQFF
TRBV6-6 | CASRSDRVTEAFF
TRBV19 | CASKGATDTQYF
TRBV7-9 | CASSPANLRNEKLFF
TRBV27 | CASGLGGSTDTQYF
TRBV19 | CASSIDQFRGSAYNEQFF
TRBV9 | CASSVGEKSWETQYF
TRBV9 | CASSAGGRGSGLEQYF
TRBV9 | CASSVAAGSETQYF
TRBV6-1 | CASSEGRDNYGYTF
TRBV7-2 | CASSLGGARSGYTF
TRBV5-1 | CASSPEGTGVGANYGYTF
TRBV28 | CASRGGETQYF
TRBV13 | CASSLRGAGALQARTQYF
TRBV28 | CASSSTTSPLGEQFF
TRBV11-2 | CASSLPSGQAYNSPLHF
TRBV6-1 | CASSAGDSTYEQYF
TRBV7-8 | CASSRWNEQFF
TRBV10-2 | CATETGGGTDTQYF
TRBV19 | CASQGAVLGFGEKLFF
TRBV11-1 | CASSFMGQGGYEQYF
TRBV2 | CASRRGQGNQPQHF
TRBV6-5 | CATSTGAGNTIYF
TRBV11-2 | CASSVRQGISEQYF
TRBV29-1 | CSVEQTALNTEAFF
TRBV5-1 | CASSLEDDWGGEQFF
TRBV27 | CASSLRPDNTEAFF
TRBV15 | CATSRSTGTGGLNTGELFF
TRBV6-5 | CASRADRGGTQYF
TRBV27 | CASKFQGNTEAFF
TRBV5-6 | CASSSLIGATEAFF
TRBV15 | CATSRDRVSYEQYF
TRBV18 | CASSPRSSSSYEQYF
TRBV2 | CASSARGGTDTQYF
TRBV10-3 | CAISPQGGTEAFF
TRBV4-2 | CASSQGWGGDEQYF
TRBV11-3 | CASSTWTGKDTEAFF
TRBV5-6 | CASSYSGGYEQYF
TRBV28 | CASSQRGASYEQYF
TRBV7-2 | CASSLGQTSTGELFF
TRBV18 | CASSRKSGSSYNEQFF
TRBV5-1 | CASTGMGETQYF
TRBV2 | CASTHARTGNQPQHF
TRBV29-1 | CSVGLGPDSNQPQHF
TRBV5-4 | CASSLGNNGYTF
TRBV30 | CAWSASGYNEQFF